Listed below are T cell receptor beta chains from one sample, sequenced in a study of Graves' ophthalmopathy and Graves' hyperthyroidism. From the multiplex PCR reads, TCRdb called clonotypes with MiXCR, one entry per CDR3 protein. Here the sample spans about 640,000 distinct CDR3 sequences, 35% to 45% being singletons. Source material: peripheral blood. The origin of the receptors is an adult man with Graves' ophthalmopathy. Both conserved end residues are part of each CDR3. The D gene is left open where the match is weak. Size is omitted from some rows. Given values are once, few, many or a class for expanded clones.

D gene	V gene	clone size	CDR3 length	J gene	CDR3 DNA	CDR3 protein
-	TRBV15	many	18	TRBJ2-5	TGTGCCACCAGCAGAGATGGCTCGACAAGGAGTCTTCAGGAGACCCAGTACTTC	CATSRDGSTRSLQETQYF
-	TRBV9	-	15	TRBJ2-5	TGTGCCAGCAGCGTAGGAGGGGGGGGGCTCGAGACCCAGTACTTC	CASSVGGGGLETQYF
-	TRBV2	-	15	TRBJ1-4	TGCGCCAGCAGCCAACCGGGACACACGGGGGAAAAACTGTTTTTT	CASSQPGHTGEKLFF
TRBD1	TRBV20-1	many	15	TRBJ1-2	TGCAGTGCTACCTACAGGGACAGGGGACTCTATGGCTACACCTTC	CSATYRDRGLYGYTF
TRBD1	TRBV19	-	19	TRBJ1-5	TGTGCCAGTAGTCCAGGAAAACAGGGGGCGATAGTTTCAAATCAGCCCCAGCATTTT	CASSPGKQGAIVSNQPQHF
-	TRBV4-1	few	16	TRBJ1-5	TGCGCCAGCAGCCAAGAATGGGGTCTCAGCAATCAGCCCCAGCATTTT	CASSQEWGLSNQPQHF
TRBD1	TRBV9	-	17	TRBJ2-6	TGTGCCAGCAGCGCCGGACAGGGGAGGTCTGGGGCCAACGTCCTGACTTTC	CASSAGQGRSGANVLTF
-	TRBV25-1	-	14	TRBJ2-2	TGTGCCAGCGCAGGGACCGAGAACACCGGGGAGCTGTTTTTT	CASAGTENTGELFF
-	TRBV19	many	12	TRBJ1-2	TGTGCCAGTAGTCGGTCATACTATGGCTACACCTTC	CASSRSYYGYTF
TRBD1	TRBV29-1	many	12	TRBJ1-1	TGCAGCGCCAAGGGACAGGGGGTGCGCGCTTTCTTT	CSAKGQGVRAFF
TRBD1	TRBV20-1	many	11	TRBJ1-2	TGCAGTGCCGCGACAGGGGGAGGCTACACCTTC	CSAATGGGYTF
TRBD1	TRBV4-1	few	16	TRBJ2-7	TGCGCCAGCAGCCTCGCAACACGACAGGGAGAGAACGAGCAGTACTTC	CASSLATRQGENEQYF
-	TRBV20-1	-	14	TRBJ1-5	TGCAGTGCTAGGCCCCTTAGCGGGAGGGCCCTCGAGCATTTT	CSARPLSGRALEHF
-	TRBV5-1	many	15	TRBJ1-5	TGCGCCAGCAGCCCGACCGGTCAGGGAGGTCAGCCCCAGCATTTT	CASSPTGQGGQPQHF
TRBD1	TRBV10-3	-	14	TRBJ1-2	TGTGCCATCAGTGCGGGGGACAGATCGTATGGCTACACCTTC	CAISAGDRSYGYTF
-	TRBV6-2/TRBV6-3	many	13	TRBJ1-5	TGTGCCAGCAACGACGACAGCAATCAGCCCCAGCATTTT	CASNDDSNQPQHF
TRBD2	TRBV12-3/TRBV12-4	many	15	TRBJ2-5	TGTGCCAGCAGTTTAAGGCGGGGGAGACAAGAGACCCAGTACTTC	CASSLRRGRQETQYF
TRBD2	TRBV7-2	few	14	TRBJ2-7	TGTGCCAGCAGCTCGGGGGGACTTTCCTACGAGCAGTACTTC	CASSSGGLSYEQYF
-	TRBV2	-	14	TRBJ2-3	TGTGCCAGCAAAAGGGTGGAAAATGTGAATACGCAGTATTTT	CASKRVENVNTQYF
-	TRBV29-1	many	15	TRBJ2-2	TGCAGCGTTGGAGGTACAGGGACGGACACCGGGGAGCTGTTTTTT	CSVGGTGTDTGELFF
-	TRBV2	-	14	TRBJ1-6	TGTGCCAGCAGGATGAACGGTCGAAATTCACCCCTCCACTTT	CASRMNGRNSPLHF
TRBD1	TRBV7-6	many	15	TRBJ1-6	TGTGCCAGCAGCTTAGCCAACAGGGGTAATTCACCCCTCCACTTT	CASSLANRGNSPLHF
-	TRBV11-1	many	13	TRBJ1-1	TGTGCCAGCAGCTGGCGGGGGGACACTGAAGCTTTCTTT	CASSWRGDTEAFF
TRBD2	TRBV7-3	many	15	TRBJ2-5	TGTGCCAGCAGCTTACAGCGGGGGGATCAAGAGACCCAGTACTTC	CASSLQRGDQETQYF
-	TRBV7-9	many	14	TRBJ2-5	TGTGCCAGCAGCTTAGCGCGTCGGGGAGAGAGGCTATACTTC	CASSLARRGERLYF
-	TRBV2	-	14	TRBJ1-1	TGTGCCAGCAGTGAAGGGGGCTCGAACACTGAAGCTTTCTTT	CASSEGGSNTEAFF
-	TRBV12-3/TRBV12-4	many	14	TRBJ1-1	TGTGCCAGCAGTCGCAGGGACGCAACACCTGAAGCTTTCTTT	CASSRRDATPEAFF
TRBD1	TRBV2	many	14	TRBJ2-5	TGTGCCACCACTGCAGGGGGAGTAAGCGAGACCCAGTACTTC	CATTAGGVSETQYF
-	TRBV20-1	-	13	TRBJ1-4	TGCAGTGCTACAGGACGGGGAGGTGGAAAACTGTTTTTT	CSATGRGGGKLFF
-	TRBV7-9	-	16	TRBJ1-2	TGTGCCAGCAGTTTTTGCCGACCGGGACACAACTATGGCTACACCTTC	CASSFCRPGHNYGYTF
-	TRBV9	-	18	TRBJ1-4	TGTGCCAGCAGCGAGGACCCGGGACACCACACAACTAATGAAAAACTGTTTTTT	CASSEDPGHHTTNEKLFF
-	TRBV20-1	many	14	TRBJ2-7	TGCAGTGCTAGAGATCGGCAGGGCCCCTACGAGCAGTACTTC	CSARDRQGPYEQYF
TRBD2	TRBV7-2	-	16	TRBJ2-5	TGCGCCAGCAGCCAAGGGCTAGCGGGCCAACAAGAGACCCAGTACTTC	CASSQGLAGQQETQYF
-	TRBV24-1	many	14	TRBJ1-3	TGTGCCACCAGTGAAGGACACTCTGGAAACACCATATATTTT	CATSEGHSGNTIYF
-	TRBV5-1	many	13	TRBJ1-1	TGCGCCAGCAGCCCCCGGGAGTACACTGAAGCTTTCTTT	CASSPREYTEAFF
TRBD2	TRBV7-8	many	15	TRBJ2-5	TGTGCCAGCAGACCGAATAGCGGGAGGGCAGAGACCCAGTACTTC	CASRPNSGRAETQYF
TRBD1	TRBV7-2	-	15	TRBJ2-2	TGTGCCAGCAGCGGGACAGGGACGAACACCGGGGAACTGTTTTTT	CASSGTGTNTGELFF
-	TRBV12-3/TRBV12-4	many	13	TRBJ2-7	TGTGCCAGCAGTATCCTCTGGGGGGAAGAGCAGTACTTC	CASSILWGEEQYF
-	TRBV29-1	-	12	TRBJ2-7	TGCAGCGAAAGACAGGCTGGAAATGAGCAGTACTTC	CSERQAGNEQYF
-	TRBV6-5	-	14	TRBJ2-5	TGTGCCAGCAGCAACGGGGCAGGGGATCAGCCCCAGTACTTC	CASSNGAGDQPQYF
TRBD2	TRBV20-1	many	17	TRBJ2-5	TGCAGTGCTAGAGAGGGACTAGCGGGACTGTACCAAGAGACCCAGTACTTC	CSAREGLAGLYQETQYF
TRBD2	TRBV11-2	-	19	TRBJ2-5	TGTGCCAGCAGCTTACGATCATGGGGACTAGCGGGAGGGGGGGAGACCCAGTACTTC	CASSLRSWGLAGGGETQYF
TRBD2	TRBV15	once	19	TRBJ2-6	TGTGCCACCAGCAGGGGGACTAGCGGGAGATCGACTGGGGCCAACGTCCTGACTTTC	CATSRGTSGRSTGANVLTF
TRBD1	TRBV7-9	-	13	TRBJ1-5	TGTGCCTGGAGTGGACAGGGCGGCCAGCCCCAGCATTTT	CAWSGQGGQPQHF
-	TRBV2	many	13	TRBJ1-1	TGTGCCAGCAGTGATTTGAGGGAACTGGAAGCTTTCTTT	CASSDLRELEAFF
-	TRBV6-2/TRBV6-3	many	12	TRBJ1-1	TGTGCCAGCAGTTACCGGAGACTGGGTCCCACCTTT	CASSYRRLGPTF
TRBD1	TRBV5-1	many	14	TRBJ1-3	TGCGCCAGCAGCTTGGATGACAGGGTGGACACCATATATTTT	CASSLDDRVDTIYF
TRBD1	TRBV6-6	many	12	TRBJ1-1	TGTGCCAGCAGTTACTCGACAGGGGCGGCTTTCTTT	CASSYSTGAAFF
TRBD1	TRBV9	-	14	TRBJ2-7	TGTGCCAGCAGCGTTTCAGGGGGAGTCTCCGAGCAGTACTTC	CASSVSGGVSEQYF
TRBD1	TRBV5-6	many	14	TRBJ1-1	TGTGCCAGCAGCACGGACAGGGAGGTCACTGAAGCTTTCTTT	CASSTDREVTEAFF
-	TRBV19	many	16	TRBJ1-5	TGTGCCAGTAGTATCGTTTTTCGGATGAGCAATCAGCCCCAGCATTTT	CASSIVFRMSNQPQHF
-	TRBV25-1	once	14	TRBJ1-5	TGTGCCAGCAGTGAGTCCGGGCTGAGTCAGCCCCAGCATTTT	CASSESGLSQPQHF
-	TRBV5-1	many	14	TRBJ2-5	TGCGCCAGCAGCTTGCGACAGCCCCAAGAGACCCAGTACTTC	CASSLRQPQETQYF